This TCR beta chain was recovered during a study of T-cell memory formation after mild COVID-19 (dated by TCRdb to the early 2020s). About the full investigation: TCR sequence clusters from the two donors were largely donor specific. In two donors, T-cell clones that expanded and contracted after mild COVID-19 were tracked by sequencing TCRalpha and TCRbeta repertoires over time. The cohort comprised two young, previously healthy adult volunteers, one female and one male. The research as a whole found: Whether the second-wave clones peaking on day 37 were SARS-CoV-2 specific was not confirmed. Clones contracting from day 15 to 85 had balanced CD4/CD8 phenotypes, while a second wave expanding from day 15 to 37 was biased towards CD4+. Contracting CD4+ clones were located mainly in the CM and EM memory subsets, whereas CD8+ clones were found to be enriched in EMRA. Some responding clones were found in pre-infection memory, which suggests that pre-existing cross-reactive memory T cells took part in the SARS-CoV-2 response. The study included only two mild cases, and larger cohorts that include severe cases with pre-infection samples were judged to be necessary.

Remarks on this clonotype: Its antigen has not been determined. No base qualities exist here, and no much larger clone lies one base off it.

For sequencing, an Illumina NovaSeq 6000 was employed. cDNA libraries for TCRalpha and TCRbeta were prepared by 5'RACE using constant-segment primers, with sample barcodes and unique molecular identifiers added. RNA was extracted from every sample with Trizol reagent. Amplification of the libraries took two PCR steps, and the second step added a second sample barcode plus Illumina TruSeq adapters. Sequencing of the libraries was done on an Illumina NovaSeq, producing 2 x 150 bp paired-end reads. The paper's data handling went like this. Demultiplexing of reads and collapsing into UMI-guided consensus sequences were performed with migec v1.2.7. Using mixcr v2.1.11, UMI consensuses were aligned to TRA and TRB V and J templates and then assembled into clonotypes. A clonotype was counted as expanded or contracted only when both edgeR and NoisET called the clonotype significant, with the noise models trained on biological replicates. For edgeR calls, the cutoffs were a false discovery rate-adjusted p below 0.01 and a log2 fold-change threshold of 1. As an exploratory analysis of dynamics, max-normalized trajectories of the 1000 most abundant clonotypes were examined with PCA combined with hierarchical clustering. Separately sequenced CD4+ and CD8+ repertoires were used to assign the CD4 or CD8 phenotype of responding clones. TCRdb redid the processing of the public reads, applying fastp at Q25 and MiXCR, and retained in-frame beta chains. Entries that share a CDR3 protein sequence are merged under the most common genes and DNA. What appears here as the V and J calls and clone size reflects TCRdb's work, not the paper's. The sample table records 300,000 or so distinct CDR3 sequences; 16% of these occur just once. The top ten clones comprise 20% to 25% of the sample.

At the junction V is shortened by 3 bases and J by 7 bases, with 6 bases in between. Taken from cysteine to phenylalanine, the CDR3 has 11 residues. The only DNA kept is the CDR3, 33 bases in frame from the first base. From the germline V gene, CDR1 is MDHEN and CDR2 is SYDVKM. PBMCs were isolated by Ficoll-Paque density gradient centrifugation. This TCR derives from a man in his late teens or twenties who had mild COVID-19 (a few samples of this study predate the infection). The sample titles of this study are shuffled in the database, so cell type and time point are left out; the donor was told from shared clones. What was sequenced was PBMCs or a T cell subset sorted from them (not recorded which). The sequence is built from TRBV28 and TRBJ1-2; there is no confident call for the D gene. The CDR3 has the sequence CASSLSLGYTF. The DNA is TGTGCCAGCAGTTTGTCTCTTGGCTACACCTTC.